This TCR beta chain was sequenced during a study of blood T cell repertoires in COVID-19. Across the study: Specimens from acute and convalescent COVID-19 originated in the United States, Italy and Spain. The analysed material was cDNA or gDNA that came from T cells, B-cell-depleted T cells, or PBMCs.

V was pared by 5 bases and J by 4 bases, with 20 bases between. This CDR3 region has 16 residues. Germline-derived CDR1 and CDR2 are LNHDA and SQIVND (reference sequence). In the study's own analysis: Amplification of reference gene primers was used by the study to estimate nucleated cell counts. Clones were read by immunoSEQ multiplex PCR, and TCRdb kept only the in-frame ones, dropping some. V, J and clone size are those of that table, while D and trimming were read from the DNA. The repertoire holds about 160,000 clones, with roughly 90% as singletons. V is TRBV19 and J is TRBJ1-1, with D maybe TRBD1 (5 bases). The sequenced sample was peripheral blood. This sequence originates from a man younger than 35 with acute or convalescent COVID-19. CDR3 DNA: TGTGCCAGTAGTCTGTTTAGGGGTCTCCCGGGCACTGAAGCTTTCTTT. Translated: CASSLFRGLPGTEAFF.